Below are 19 T cell receptor beta chains sequenced from a single sample in a study of regulatory T cells in long-lasting Graves disease. Time point here: newly diagnosed GD, antithyroid drugs for less than 3 months. Extracted PBMC RNA gave rise to the TCR library. Libraries of TCR beta came from iRepertoire HTBI primers plus Arm-PCR of CDR3 regions. TCRdb re-analysed the multiplex PCR reads in MiXCR, keeping a single row per CDR3 protein. The repertoire includes 300,000 to 450,000 distinct CDR3 sequences, less than 20% of them detected once, and 22% sits in the top ten. Here the sequenced sample was peripheral blood mononuclear cells (PBMCs), taken at new diagnosis, from a patient treated with antithyroid drugs. The origin of the receptors is a female donor with Graves disease.

This clonotype appeared many times. The chain is built from TRBV7-8 and TRBJ1-6; TRBD1 aligns across 9 bases. Per germline, CDR1 SGHVS and CDR2 FQNEAQ. Unmatched junction bases numbered 10, after V lost 5 bases and J lost 5 bases. The CDR3 is 17 amino acids. The CDR3 here is CASSQTPRTGDNSPLHF. The CDR3 DNA follows: TGTGCCAGCAGCCAAACCCCGCGGACAGGGGATAATTCACCCCTCCACTTT.

This clonotype was detected ten times or more. This chain uses TRBV7-2 with TRBJ2-3; no reliable D call. With 10 bases removed from V and 5 bases from J, the gap between germline ends came to 10 bases. Germline V lookup: CDR1 SGHTA, CDR2 FQGNSA. This CDR3 is built from 11 residues. In DNA, the CDR3 is TGTGCCACCCTTCGGGTAGATACGCAGTATTTT. Amino acid sequence: CATLRVDTQYF.

The chain joins TRBV10-3 to TRBJ1-5; TRBD1 aligns across 8 bases. Per the germline V gene, CDR1 is ENHRY and CDR2 is SYGVKD. The CDR3 totals 14 residues. The V gene end was trimmed by 6 bases and the J gene end by 3 bases; junction bases not matched to a gene: 4. The CDR3 sequence: CAISLDRDNQPQHF. The CDR3, as DNA: TGTGCCATCAGCTTGGACAGGGACAATCAGCCCCAGCATTTT.

This clonotype was detected many times. This rearrangement joins TRBV29-1 to TRBJ2-7, with 7 bases aligning to TRBD1. Germline V CDR1 and CDR2: SQVTM, ANQGSEA. This CDR3 is 13 amino acids long. J was trimmed by 0 bases and V by 7 bases; bases with no gene match: 6. The CDR3 sequence is CSGMTGSSYEQYF. In DNA, the CDR3 is TGCAGCGGCATGACAGGGAGCTCCTACGAGCAGTACTTC.

This clonotype showed up many times. The chain carries TRBV27 and TRBJ2-1; 10 positions match TRBD1. The germline gives CDR1 MNHEY, CDR2 SMNVEV (reference sequence). J lost 10 bases, V lost 4 bases, and 10 bases had no gene match. The CDR3 contains 15 residues. The CDR3 loop reads CASSSGQGDAGEQFF. DNA for the CDR3: TGTGCCAGCAGTTCCGGACAGGGGGATGCAGGGGAGCAGTTCTTC.

There are many counts of this clonotype. The genes are TRBV5-6 and TRBJ2-5; 10 nucleotides agree with TRBD2. The CDR3 consists of 14 residues. From germline, CDR1 is SGHDT and CDR2 YYEEEE. The junction had 0 bases not matched to a gene; V was cut back by 2 bases and J by 2 bases. In DNA, the CDR3 is TGTGCCAGCAGCTTTAGCGGGGGGCAAGAGACCCAGTACTTC. It translates to CASSFSGGQETQYF.

This clonotype showed up many times. The rearrangement joins TRBV10-3 to TRBJ2-7; 8 bases line up with TRBD2. The V and J ends lost 4 bases and 1 base, in that order; junction bases with no gene match: 15. Germline CDR1 and CDR2: ENHRY and SYGVKD. The CDR3 consists of 18 residues. The CDR3 DNA is TGTGCCATCAGTGCTGGGTTGAAACGGGAGGGCCTATCCTACGAGCAGTACTTC. As protein: CAISAGLKREGLSYEQYF.

This clonotype came up many times. The rearrangement uses TRBV2 and TRBJ2-3, with D hard to call. V was cut by 4 bases and J by 4 bases, with 9 bases left in between. The CDR3 extends over 13 amino acids. Per germline, CDR1 SNHLY and CDR2 FYNNEI. The DNA for the CDR3 is TGTGCCAGCAGTGTCCTCAAAGCAGATACGCAGTATTTT. Its translation is CASSVLKADTQYF.

This clonotype was detected only once. The chain recombines TRBV2 with TRBJ2-2; perhaps D is TRBD1 or TRBD2 (5 bases each). CDR1 is SNHLY, CDR2 FYNNEI, per germline. V was shortened by 8 bases and J by 5 bases, with 18 bases between the two germline ends. The CDR3 sequence is 15 residues long. CDR3 nucleotides: TGTGCCAGCCAAAGCAGGCAGGGAGCAACCGGGGAGCTGTTTTTT. Its protein product is CASQSRQGATGELFF.

Worth noting for this clonotype: One base separates it from a far larger clone, so it is likely a read error. The chain recombines TRBV2 with TRBJ2-1; TRBD1 agrees at 8 bases. The CDR3 extends over 15 amino acids. Germline V gives CDR1 SNHLY, CDR2 FYNNEI. The DNA for the CDR3 is TGTGCCGGCAGCTTACTACAGGGGGCCTACAATGAGCAGTTCTTC. It yields the protein CAGSLLQGAYNEQFF.

This clonotype has a count of ten or more. The rearrangement joins TRBV7-9 to TRBJ1-1; D unresolved. Germline V gives CDR1 SEHNR, CDR2 FQNEAQ (reference sequence). V was shortened by 3 bases and J by 1 base, with 12 bases between the two germline ends. The CDR3 has 15 amino acids. DNA of the CDR3: TGTGCCAGCAGCTTCCCCGCTCGGGGGAACACTGAAGCTTTCTTT. This sequence encodes CASSFPARGNTEAFF.

This clonotype occurred a few times. The chain couples TRBV9 to TRBJ2-7; 7 bases fit TRBD1. The V gene end was trimmed by 3 bases and the J gene end by 6 bases; junction bases not matched to a gene: 6. The CDR3 covers 13 residues. Germline-derived CDR1 and CDR2 are SGDLS and YYNGEE. The DNA of the CDR3 is TGTGCCAGCAGCGGAGGGACAGAAGCCGAGCAGTACTTC. Protein: CASSGGTEAEQYF.

This chain connects TRBV7-9 to TRBJ1-3, with a possible D match to TRBD1 (6 bases). V was shortened by 5 bases and J by 0 bases, with 8 bases between the two germline ends. The length of the CDR3 is 14 residues. Per the germline V gene, CDR1 is SEHNR and CDR2 is FQNEAQ (reference sequence). Here the CDR3 DNA reads TGTGCCAGCAGCAAACAGGGCTCTGGAAACACCATATATTTT. This codes for CASSKQGSGNTIYF. Based on the CDR3 plus reference TRBV7-9 and TRBJ1-3, the full variable domain is DTGVSQNPRHKITKRGQNVTFRCDPISEHNRLYWYRQTLGQGPEFLTYFQNEAQLEKSRLLSDRFSAERPKGSFSTLEIQRTEQGDSAMYLCASSKQGSGNTIYFGEGSWLTVV.

This clonotype was counted ten times or more. The chain carries TRBV7-6 and TRBJ1-1; no reliable D call. The CDR3 loop spans 14 amino acids. CDR1 and CDR2 from the germline V gene are SGHVS and FNYEAQ. Trimming left V 8 bases short and J 1 base short, with 14 bases between. CDR3 in DNA: TGTGCCAGCTCCCATGGAGCCGAGAACACTGAAGCTTTCTTT. Encoded protein: CASSHGAENTEAFF.

This chain connects TRBV7-9 to TRBJ1-2, with 7 bases that match TRBD1. The CDR3 totals 16 residues. Germline trimming cut 5 bases from V and 2 bases from J; bases unmatched to any gene: 11. CDR1 is SEHNR, CDR2 FQNEAQ, per germline (reference sequence). CDR3 residues: CASSPYTRDRNYGYTF. The CDR3 DNA follows: TGTGCCAGCAGCCCATATACCAGGGACAGAAACTATGGCTACACCTTC.

This clonotype was seen repeatedly, ten times or more. This chain connects TRBV12-5 to TRBJ2-1; TRBD1 might be the D (5 bases). Germline values: CDR1 LGHNT, CDR2 FRNRAP. CDR3 size: 14 residues. V was trimmed by 3 bases and J by 6 bases, leaving 12 bases between them. The CDR3 sequence is CASGFGVGPNEQFF. As DNA, the CDR3 is TGTGCTAGTGGTTTTGGAGTGGGGCCCAATGAGCAGTTCTTC.

Note on this clonotype: One base separates it from a far larger clone, so it is likely a read error. The rearrangement joins TRBV7-3 to TRBJ2-4, with 10 bases identical to TRBD1. CDR1 and CDR2 from the germline V gene are SGHTA and FQGTGA. The CDR3 has 17 residues. Trimming removed 0 bases from V and 13 bases from J; junction bases left unmatched: 15. CDR3 sequence reads: CASSLTSGTGVYNEQYF. The CDR3 region has the DNA TGTGCCAGCAGCTTAACCTCCGGGACAGGGGTATACAATGAGCAGTACTTC.

The chain links TRBV28 to TRBJ1-2, with 9 bases matching TRBD1. CDR3 length: 14 residues. The germline V gene has CDR1 MDHEN and CDR2 SYDVKM. The V segment lost 3 bases and the J segment 3 bases; nucleotides outside the gene matches: 2. CDR3: CASSFGTGYYGYTF. CDR3 sequence (DNA): TGTGCCAGCAGTTTCGGGACAGGGTACTATGGCTACACCTTC.

This clonotype was detected many times. V and J are TRBV6-2 or TRBV6-3 and TRBJ2-3; D is undetermined. V was pared by 1 base and J by 6 bases, with 5 bases between. The CDR3 length is 12 residues. Germline V gene lookup returns CDR1 MNHEY and CDR2 SVGEGT. This CDR3 reads CASSYLGDTQYF. CDR3 bases: TGTGCCAGCAGTTACTTGGGCGATACGCAGTATTTT.